The sequence of this T cell receptor beta chain was determined in a study of shared clonotypes between healthy human individuals. Repertoires were generated with immunoSEQ multiplex PCR, while TCRdb's copy carries only in-frame clones and drops some. The sample yields 170,000 or so clones, approximately 61% seen once. The sequencing sample was made of memory CD4+ T cells sorted from blood. The subset denotes: CD45RA-negative fraction. The TCR comes from a man aged 30 to 45 in good health.

CDR3 coding DNA: TGTGCCAGCAGTGATTGGGGGATTGGGCCAACTAATGAAAAACTGTTTTTT. This codes for CASSDWGIGPTNEKLFF. The rearrangement uses TRBV25-1 and TRBJ1-4; D is possibly TRBD1 (5 bases). Germline values: CDR1 MGHDK, CDR2 SYGVNS. The germline V and J ends were trimmed by 3 bases and 0 bases, with 14 bases remaining between them. The CDR3 loop spans 17 amino acids.